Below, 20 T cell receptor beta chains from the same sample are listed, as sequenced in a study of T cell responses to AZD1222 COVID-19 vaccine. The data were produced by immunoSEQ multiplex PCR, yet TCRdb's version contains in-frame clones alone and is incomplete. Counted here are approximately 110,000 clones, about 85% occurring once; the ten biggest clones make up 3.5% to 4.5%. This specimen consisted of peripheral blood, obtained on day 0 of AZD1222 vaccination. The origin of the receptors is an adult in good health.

The CDR3 DNA follows: TGTGCCAGCAGCTTGGCCCAGTATAGCACAGATACGCAGTATTTT. It is translated as CASSLAQYSTDTQYF. The J gene is TRBJ2-3, the V gene TRBV5-4; D unclear. V lost 0 bases to trimming and J lost 0 bases, with 8 bases between them. Germline lookup yields CDR1 SGHNT and CDR2 YYREEE (reference sequence). CDR3 length equals 15 residues.

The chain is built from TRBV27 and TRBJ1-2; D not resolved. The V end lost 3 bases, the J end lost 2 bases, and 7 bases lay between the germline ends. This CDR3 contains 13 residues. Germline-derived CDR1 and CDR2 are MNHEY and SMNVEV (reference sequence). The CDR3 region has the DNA TGTGCCAGCAGTTTTCGGGAAAACTATGGCTACACCTTC. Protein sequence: CASSFRENYGYTF.

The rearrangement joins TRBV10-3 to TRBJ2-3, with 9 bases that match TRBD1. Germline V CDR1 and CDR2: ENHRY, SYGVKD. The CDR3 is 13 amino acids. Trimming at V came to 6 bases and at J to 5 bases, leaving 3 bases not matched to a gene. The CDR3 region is CAIRGTGRDTQYF. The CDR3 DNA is TGTGCCATCAGGGGGACAGGGCGAGATACGCAGTATTTT.

The CDR3 region has the DNA TGTGCCAGCAGTTTCGGACAGGCCATTGGCACAGATACGCAGTATTTT. Translation gives CASSFGQAIGTDTQYF. The chain links TRBV27 to TRBJ2-3; TRBD1 matches at 7 bases. The trim removed 3 bases at V and 1 base at J, leaving 7 bases unmatched. This CDR3 has 16 amino acids. Germline V gene lookup returns CDR1 MNHEY and CDR2 SMNVEV (reference sequence).

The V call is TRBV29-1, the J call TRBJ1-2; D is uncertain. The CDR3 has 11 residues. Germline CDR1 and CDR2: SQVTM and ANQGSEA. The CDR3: CRITDNYGYTF. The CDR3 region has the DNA TGCAGGATTACAGATAACTATGGCTACACCTTC.

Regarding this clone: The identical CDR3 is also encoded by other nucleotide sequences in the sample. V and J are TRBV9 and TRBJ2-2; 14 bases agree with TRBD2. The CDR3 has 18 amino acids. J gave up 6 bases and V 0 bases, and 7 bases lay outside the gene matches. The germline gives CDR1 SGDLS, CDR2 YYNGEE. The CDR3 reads CASSVVGTSGSGPGELFF. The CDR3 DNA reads TGTGCCAGCAGCGTAGTCGGGACTAGCGGGAGTGGGCCCGGGGAGCTGTTTTTT.

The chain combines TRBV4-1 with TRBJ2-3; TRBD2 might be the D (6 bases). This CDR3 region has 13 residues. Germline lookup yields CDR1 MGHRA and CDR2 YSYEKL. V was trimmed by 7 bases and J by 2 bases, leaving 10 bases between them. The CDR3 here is CASTGLFTDTQYF. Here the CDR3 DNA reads TGCGCCAGCACCGGACTATTCACAGATACGCAGTATTTT.

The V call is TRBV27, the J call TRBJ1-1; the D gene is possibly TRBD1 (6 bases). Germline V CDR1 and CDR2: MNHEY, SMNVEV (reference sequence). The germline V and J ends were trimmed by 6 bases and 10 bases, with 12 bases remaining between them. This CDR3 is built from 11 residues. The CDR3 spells CASRGQFGAFF. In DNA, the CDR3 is TGTGCCAGCAGGGGACAATTCGGAGCTTTCTTT.

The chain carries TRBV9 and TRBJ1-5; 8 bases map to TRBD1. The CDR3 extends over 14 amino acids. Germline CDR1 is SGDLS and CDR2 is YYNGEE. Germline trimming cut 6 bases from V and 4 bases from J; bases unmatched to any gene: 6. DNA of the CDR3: TGTGCCAGCAACTTTGGACAGGGTAATCAGCCCCAGCATTTT. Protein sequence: CASNFGQGNQPQHF.

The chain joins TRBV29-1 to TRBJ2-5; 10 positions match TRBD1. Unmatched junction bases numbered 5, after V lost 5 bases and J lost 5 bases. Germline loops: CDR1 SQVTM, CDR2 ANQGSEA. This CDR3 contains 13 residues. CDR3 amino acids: CSVRQGAGETQYF. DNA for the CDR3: TGCAGCGTTCGACAGGGGGCAGGCGAGACCCAGTACTTC.

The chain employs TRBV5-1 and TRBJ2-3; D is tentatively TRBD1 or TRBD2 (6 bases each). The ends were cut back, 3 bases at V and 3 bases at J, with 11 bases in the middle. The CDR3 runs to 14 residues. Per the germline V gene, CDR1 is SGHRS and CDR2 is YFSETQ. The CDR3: CASSSRGHTDTQYF. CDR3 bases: TGCGCCAGCAGCTCTCGGGGGCATACAGATACGCAGTATTTT. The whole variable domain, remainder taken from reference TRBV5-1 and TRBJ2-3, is KAGVTQTPRYLIKTRGQQVTLSCSPISGHRSVSWYQQTPGQGLQFLFEYFSETQRNKGNFPGRFSGRQFSNSRSEMNVSTLELGDSALYLCASSSRGHTDTQYFGPGTRLTVL.

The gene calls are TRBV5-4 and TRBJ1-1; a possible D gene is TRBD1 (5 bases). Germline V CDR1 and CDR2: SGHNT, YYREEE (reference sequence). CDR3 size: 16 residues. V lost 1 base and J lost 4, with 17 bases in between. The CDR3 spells CASSLNGRASITEAFF. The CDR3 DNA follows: TGTGCCAGCAGCTTGAATGGCAGGGCGAGTATCACTGAAGCTTTCTTT.

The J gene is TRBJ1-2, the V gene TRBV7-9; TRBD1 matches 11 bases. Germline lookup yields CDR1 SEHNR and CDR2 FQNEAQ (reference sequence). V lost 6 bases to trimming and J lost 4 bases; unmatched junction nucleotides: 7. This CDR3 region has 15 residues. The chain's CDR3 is CASSPDRGQSYGYTF. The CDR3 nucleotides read TGTGCCAGCAGTCCGGACAGGGGGCAAAGCTATGGCTACACCTTC.

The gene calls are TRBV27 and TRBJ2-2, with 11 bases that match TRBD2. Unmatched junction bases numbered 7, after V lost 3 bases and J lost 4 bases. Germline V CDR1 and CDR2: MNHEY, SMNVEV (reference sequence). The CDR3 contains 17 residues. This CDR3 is CASSFRSGGAITGELFF. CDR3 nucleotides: TGTGCCAGCAGTTTCCGTAGCGGGGGGGCGATCACCGGGGAGCTGTTTTTT.

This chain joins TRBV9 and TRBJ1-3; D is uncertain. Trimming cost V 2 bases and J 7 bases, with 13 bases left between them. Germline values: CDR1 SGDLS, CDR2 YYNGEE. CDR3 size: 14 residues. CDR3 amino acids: CASSVGSYGNTIYF. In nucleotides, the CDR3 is TGTGCCAGCAGCGTTGGGTCCTATGGGAACACCATATATTTT.

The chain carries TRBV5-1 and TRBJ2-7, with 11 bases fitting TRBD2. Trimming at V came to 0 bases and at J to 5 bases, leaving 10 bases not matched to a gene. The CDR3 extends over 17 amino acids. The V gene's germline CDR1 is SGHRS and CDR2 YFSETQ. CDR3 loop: CASSLAETSGNLHEQYF. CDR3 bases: TGCGCCAGCAGCTTGGCCGAGACTAGCGGGAATCTCCACGAGCAGTACTTC.

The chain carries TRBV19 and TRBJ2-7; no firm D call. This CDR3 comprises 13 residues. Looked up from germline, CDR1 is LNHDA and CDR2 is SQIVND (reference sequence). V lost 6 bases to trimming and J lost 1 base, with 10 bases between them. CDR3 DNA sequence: TGTGCCAGTAGCCACCGCGGATCCTACGAGCAGTACTTC. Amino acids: CASSHRGSYEQYF.

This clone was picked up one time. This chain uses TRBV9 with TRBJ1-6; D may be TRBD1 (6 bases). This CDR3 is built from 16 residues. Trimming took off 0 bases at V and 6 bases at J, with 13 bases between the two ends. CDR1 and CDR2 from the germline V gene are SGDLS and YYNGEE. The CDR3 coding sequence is TGTGCCAGCAGCGTAGGCAGGGAAGGGGGTAATTCACCCCTCCACTTT. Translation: CASSVGREGGNSPLHF.

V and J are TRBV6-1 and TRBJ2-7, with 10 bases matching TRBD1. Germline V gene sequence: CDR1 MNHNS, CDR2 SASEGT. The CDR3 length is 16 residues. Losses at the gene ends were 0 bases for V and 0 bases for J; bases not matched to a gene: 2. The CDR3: CASSEARTGGSYEQYF. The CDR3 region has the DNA TGTGCCAGCAGTGAAGCGCGGACAGGGGGCTCCTACGAGCAGTACTTC.

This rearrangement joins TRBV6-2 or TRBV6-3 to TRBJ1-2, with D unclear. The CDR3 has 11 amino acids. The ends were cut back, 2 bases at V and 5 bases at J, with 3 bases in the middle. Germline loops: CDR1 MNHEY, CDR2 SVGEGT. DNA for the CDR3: TGTGCCAGCAGTTACGTGTATGGCTACACCTTC. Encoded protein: CASSYVYGYTF.